The 8 T cell receptor beta chains reported below all come from one sample, sequenced in a study of blood T cell repertoires in COVID-19. Clones were read by immunoSEQ multiplex PCR, and TCRdb kept only the in-frame ones, dropping some. The repertoire has some 57,000 clones, roughly 82% of them found once; the top ten carry roughly 25%. Sequencing was done on a sample of peripheral blood. Every receptor here comes from a woman aged 80 or over with acute or convalescent COVID-19.

There are a few counts of this clone. The V call is TRBV15, the J call TRBJ2-3; 12 bases align to TRBD2. With 0 bases clipped from V and 6 bases from J, the junction kept 1 base outside the gene matches. CDR3 length equals 15 residues. The germline gives CDR1 LNHNV, CDR2 YYDKDF (reference sequence). CDR3 protein: CATSRELAGGDTQYF. Written as DNA, the CDR3 is TGTGCCACCAGCAGAGAGCTAGCGGGAGGGGATACGCAGTATTTT.

V and J are TRBV18 and TRBJ1-4, with D possibly TRBD1 on 5 matching bases. Trimming cost V 3 bases and J 7 bases, with 15 bases left between them. CDR3 length equals 15 residues. CDR1 is KGHSH, CDR2 LQKENI, per germline. The DNA of the CDR3 is TGTGCCAGCTCACCCACCGGGACTAAGGGTGAAAAACTGTTTTTT. It specifies CASSPTGTKGEKLFF.

This chain connects TRBV4-1 to TRBJ2-7; 12 positions match TRBD2. V trimming: 2 bases; J trimming: 2 bases; junction bases outside the gene matches: 1. There are 15 residues in the CDR3. Germline V gives CDR1 MGHRA, CDR2 YSYEKL. The CDR3 DNA reads TGCGCCAGCAGCCAATGGACTAGCGGGGCCTACGAGCAGTACTTC. Its translation: CASSQWTSGAYEQYF.

V gene TRBV4-1 combines with J gene TRBJ2-7; 10 bases fit TRBD1. Unmatched junction bases numbered 2, after V lost 3 bases and J lost 3 bases. The CDR3 runs 14 residues. The V gene's germline CDR1 is MGHRA and CDR2 YSYEKL. The CDR3 region has the DNA TGCGCCAGCAGCCAGAGGACAGGGGGCTACGAGCAGTACTTC. This encodes CASSQRTGGYEQYF.

V is TRBV2 and J is TRBJ2-1; D might be TRBD1 (7 bases). The CDR3 consists of 12 residues. The ends were cut back, 5 bases at V and 6 bases at J, with 8 bases in the middle. Germline CDR1 SNHLY, CDR2 FYNNEI. The CDR3, as DNA: TGTGCCAGCAGTCAGGGGGGCAATGAGCAGTTCTTC. Protein: CASSQGGNEQFF.

The chain employs TRBV27 and TRBJ2-1; the match to TRBD2 covers 9 bases. In germline, CDR1 is MNHEY, CDR2 SMNVEV (reference sequence). V was clipped by 5 bases and J by 2 bases; unmatched bases: 4. The CDR3 runs to 15 residues. CDR3 in DNA: TGTGCCAGCAGTCCGCCTAGCGGGGCCTACAATGAGCAGTTCTTC. It encodes CASSPPSGAYNEQFF.

The V and J genes are TRBV7-2 and TRBJ2-1; 9 bases match TRBD2. Germline V gene sequence: CDR1 SGHTA, CDR2 FQGNSA. The CDR3 contains 17 residues. The V segment lost 2 bases and the J segment 0 bases; nucleotides outside the gene matches: 5. DNA of the CDR3: TGTGCCAGCAGCTTATACGGCGGGGGGGCCTCCTACAATGAGCAGTTCTTC. It encodes CASSLYGGGASYNEQFF.

The chain recombines TRBV5-1 with TRBJ2-7, with TRBD2 matching over 7 bases. This CDR3 is 14 amino acids long. Germline values: CDR1 SGHRS, CDR2 YFSETQ. The V segment lost 4 bases and the J segment 4 bases; nucleotides outside the gene matches: 8. The CDR3 DNA reads as TGCGCCAGCAGCATACTGGGAGGGCAATACGAGCAGTACTTC. Translating it yields CASSILGGQYEQYF.